These 23 T cell receptor beta chains originate from one sample sequenced in a study of T cell responses to AZD1222 COVID-19 vaccine. Profiling relied on immunoSEQ multiplex PCR, and the TCRdb table lists in-frame clones only, not all of them. The sample comprises fewer than 100,000 clones, approximately 88% of which are singletons, and 11% rests with the top ten. Material: peripheral blood, obtained 28 days after the second AZD1222 dose. These receptors were collected from an adult who received the AZD1222 COVID-19 vaccine.

This chain uses TRBV7-3 with TRBJ1-4; D remains ambiguous. This CDR3 is built from 15 residues. V lost 1 base to trimming and J lost 8 bases, with 14 bases between them. Germline CDR1 is SGHTA and CDR2 is FQGTGA. The CDR3 loop is CASSLRTGSREKLFF. The CDR3 DNA reads as TGTGCCAGCAGCTTAAGGACGGGGTCAAGGGAAAAACTGTTTTTT.

V gene TRBV7-9 combines with J gene TRBJ2-4; 7 bases align to TRBD2. The CDR3 has 14 amino acids. The V and J ends lost 2 bases and 8 bases, in that order; junction bases with no gene match: 6. Germline V gives CDR1 SEHNR, CDR2 FQNEAQ (reference sequence). The CDR3 region is CASSLLGEGDIQYF. The DNA of the CDR3 is TGTGCCAGCAGCTTATTAGGGGAGGGAGACATTCAGTACTTC. Looking up the rest from reference TRBV7-9 and TRBJ2-4 gives the full variable domain: DTGVSQNPRHKITKRGQNVTFRCDPISEHNRLYWYRQTLGQGPEFLTYFQNEAQLEKSRLLSDRFSAERPKGSFSTLEIQRTEQGDSAMYLCASSLLGEGDIQYFGAGTRLSVL.

The chain recombines TRBV28 with TRBJ1-1, with D tentatively TRBD1 (6 bases). Germline V gene lookup returns CDR1 MDHEN and CDR2 SYDVKM. CDR3 size: 14 residues. Trimming pared 3 bases from V and 8 bases from J, leaving 16 bases between. This CDR3 is CASSFRGLAREAFF. The CDR3 region has the DNA TGTGCCAGCAGTTTCAGGGGTTTGGCGCGGGAAGCTTTCTTT. Together with reference TRBV28 and TRBJ1-1, the CDR3 gives the full variable domain: DVKVTQSSRYLVKRTGEKVFLECVQDMDHENMFWYRQDPGLGLRLIYFSYDVKMKEKGDIPEGYSVSREKKERFSLILESASTNQTSMYLCASSFRGLAREAFFGQGTRLTVV.

In this sample, this clone turned up once. The chain combines TRBV7-2 with TRBJ1-5; tentative D call: TRBD1 (5 bases). CDR1 SGHTA and CDR2 FQGNSA come from the germline V gene. V shed 1 base and J shed 3 bases, with 13 bases lying between them. This CDR3 region has 16 residues. CDR3 in DNA: TGTGCCAGCAGCTTAGGGGAGGGGTCTCACAATCAGCCCCAGCATTTT. As protein: CASSLGEGSHNQPQHF.

V is TRBV30 and J is TRBJ1-6, with 7 nucleotides matching TRBD1. The CDR3 has 14 amino acids. The junction had 5 bases not matched to a gene; V was cut back by 5 bases and J by 4 bases. Germline CDR1 GTSNPN, CDR2 SVGIG (reference sequence). The CDR3 loop is CAWDLQGYNSPLHF. CDR3 nucleotides: TGTGCCTGGGACTTACAGGGGTATAATTCACCCCTCCACTTT.

The chain is built from TRBV7-2 and TRBJ1-5; 7 nucleotides agree with TRBD1. From germline, CDR1 is SGHTA and CDR2 FQGNSA. The V gene end was trimmed by 7 bases and the J gene end by 9 bases; junction bases not matched to a gene: 9. CDR3 length: 13 amino acids. The CDR3 sequence is CASNSTRDRPQHF. CDR3 nucleotide sequence: TGTGCCAGCAATTCGACGAGGGACAGGCCCCAGCATTTT.

J is TRBJ1-2 and V is TRBV4-1; TRBD1 matches 7 bases. The CDR3 consists of 17 residues. The trim removed 1 base at V and 4 bases at J, leaving 12 bases unmatched. The germline V gene encodes CDR1 MGHRA and CDR2 YSYEKL. The CDR3 loop reads CASSQGPRGRGLYGYTF. The CDR3 DNA sequence: TGCGCCAGCAGCCAAGGGCCCCGGGGGAGGGGGCTCTATGGCTACACCTTC.

This chain connects TRBV6-5 to TRBJ2-3; D remains ambiguous. This CDR3 is 12 amino acids long. Looked up from germline, CDR1 is MNHEY and CDR2 is SVGAGI. V lost 2 bases and J 6 bases, leaving 6 bases between the germline ends. CDR3 in DNA: TGTGCCAGCAGTTACGGACGTGATACGCAGTATTTT. This translates into CASSYGRDTQYF.

This clone has a single count. This chain uses TRBV4-3 with TRBJ2-5; possible D gene TRBD1, 5 bases. The V end was cut by 0 bases, the J end by 5 bases, with 7 bases between. The CDR3 runs to 13 residues. Germline V lookup: CDR1 LGHNA, CDR2 YSLEER. The CDR3: CASSQDKGETQYF. The CDR3 DNA reads as TGCGCCAGCAGCCAAGATAAGGGGGAGACCCAGTACTTC.

CDR3 amino acids: CASSYQETQYF. Written as DNA, the CDR3 is TGTGCCAGCAGCTACCAAGAGACCCAGTACTTC. The chain has TRBV11-1 and TRBJ2-5; unclear D gene. Looked up from germline, CDR1 is SGHAT and CDR2 is FQDESV (reference sequence). V lost 4 bases to trimming and J lost 0 bases, with 0 bases between them. This CDR3 is built from 11 residues.

The rearrangement links TRBV9 to TRBJ1-2; the match to TRBD1 covers 7 bases. The junction had 2 bases not matched to a gene; V was cut back by 0 bases and J by 0 bases. CDR1 is SGDLS, CDR2 YYNGEE, per germline. CDR3 length: 15 residues. The CDR3 nucleotides are TGTGCCAGCAGCGTAGCCGGGACAGCTAACTATGGCTACACCTTC. This encodes CASSVAGTANYGYTF.

This chain connects TRBV19 to TRBJ1-5; D gene ambiguous. Germline values: CDR1 LNHDA, CDR2 SQIVND (reference sequence). This CDR3 has 14 amino acids. V was shortened by 5 bases and J by 4 bases, with 12 bases between the two germline ends. CDR3 sequence (DNA): TGTGCCAGTAGTGGGCAGTCTGGGAATCAGCCCCAGCATTTT. Protein product: CASSGQSGNQPQHF. Complete variable domain (other parts from reference TRBV19 and TRBJ1-5): DGGITQSPKYLFRKEGQNVTLSCEQNLNHDAMYWYRQDPGQGLRLIYYSQIVNDFQKGDIAEGYSVSREKKESFPLTVTSAQKNPTAFYLCASSGQSGNQPQHFGDGTRLSIL.

This clone came up a few times. This chain joins TRBV6-6 and TRBJ2-7; D perhaps matches TRBD2 (5 bases). V was shortened by 0 bases and J by 1 base, with 7 bases between the two germline ends. This CDR3 spans 14 amino acids. CDR1 MNHNY and CDR2 SVGAGI come from the germline V gene (reference sequence). Here the CDR3 reads CASSYSDYSYEQYF. The DNA for the CDR3 is TGTGCCAGCAGTTACTCTGACTATTCCTACGAGCAGTACTTC.

The sample holds one count of this clone. V is TRBV7-4 and J is TRBJ2-3, with a possible D match to TRBD2 (6 bases). Trimming shortened V by 7 bases and J by 0 bases, and 17 bases separated the two germline ends. Germline assignment: CDR1 SGHVT and CDR2 SQSDAQ. This CDR3 has 16 amino acids. The chain's CDR3 is CASTSPGTWSTDTQYF. CDR3 DNA sequence: TGTGCCAGCACCTCCCCCGGGACTTGGAGCACAGATACGCAGTATTTT.

The V call is TRBV24-1, the J call TRBJ2-7; TRBD1 or TRBD2 may be the D gene (5 bases each). V dropped 3 bases and J dropped 4 bases, with 15 bases sitting between them. CDR1 KGHDR and CDR2 SFDVKD come from the germline V gene. There are 15 residues in the CDR3. The CDR3 sequence is CATSDATGARYEQYF. In DNA, the CDR3 is TGTGCCACCAGTGATGCTACCGGGGCGAGGTACGAGCAGTACTTC.

The CDR3: CSVESLVTTQYF. In nucleotides, the CDR3 is TGCAGCGTTGAGTCCCTAGTAACTACGCAGTATTTT. The chain has TRBV29-1 and TRBJ2-3, with D unresolved. V dropped 3 bases and J dropped 8 bases, with 12 bases sitting between them. This CDR3 is built from 12 residues. In germline, CDR1 is SQVTM, CDR2 ANQGSEA.

V usage is TRBV27 and J usage is TRBJ1-2, with 11 nucleotides matching TRBD1. CDR1 MNHEY and CDR2 SMNVEV come from the germline V gene (reference sequence). Trimming took 4 bases from V and 1 from J; bases not matched to a gene: 11. This CDR3 has 18 residues. The CDR3 bases are TGTGCCAGCAGTTCCTCCGGACAGGGGGCCCATTATAACTATGGCTACACCTTC. Its translation is CASSSSGQGAHYNYGYTF.

The V call is TRBV11-2, the J call TRBJ1-1, with D possibly matching TRBD1 (6 bases). V lost 5 bases to trimming and J lost 1 base, with 14 bases between them. The V gene's germline CDR1 is SGHAT and CDR2 FQNNGV. This CDR3 contains 15 residues. The CDR3 sequence: CASSLAGQWNTEAFF. The DNA of the CDR3 is TGTGCCAGCAGCCTTGCCGGACAGTGGAACACTGAAGCTTTCTTT. Variable domain in full (rest from reference TRBV11-2 and TRBJ1-1): EAGVAQSPRYKIIEKRQSVAFWCNPISGHATLYWYQQILGQGPKLLIQFQNNGVVDDSQLPKDRFSAERLKGVDSTLKIQPAKLEDSAVYLCASSLAGQWNTEAFFGQGTRLTVV.

The gene calls are TRBV7-8 and TRBJ2-7; the D gene is possibly TRBD2 (5 bases). CDR1 is SGHVS, CDR2 FQNEAQ, per germline. The CDR3 loop spans 16 amino acids. V was clipped by 1 base and J by 0 bases, with 13 bases between them. CDR3: CASSLEQRQISYEQYF. The CDR3 DNA sequence: TGTGCCAGCAGCTTAGAGCAGCGGCAGATCTCCTACGAGCAGTACTTC.

Concerning this clone: Mismatch with germline at one junction end may stem from a read error. The chain combines TRBV7-7 with TRBJ1-4, with D possibly being TRBD1 (5 bases). The CDR3 has 13 residues. CDR1 is SSHAT, CDR2 FNYEAQ, per germline (reference sequence). The DNA for the CDR3 is TGTGCTAGCAGCTTAGGGGTCAGCGAAAAACTGTTTTTT. This codes for CASSLGVSEKLFF. Full variable domain (remainder filled in from reference TRBV7-7 and TRBJ1-4): GAGVSQSPRYKVTKRGQDVTLRCDPISSHATLYWYQQALGQGPEFLTYFNYEAQPDKSGLPSDRFSAERPEGSISTLTIQRTEQRDSAMYRCASSLGVSEKLFFGSGTQLSVL.

The V and J genes are TRBV24-1 and TRBJ1-2, with D maybe TRBD1 (6 bases). This CDR3 contains 15 residues. Trimming took off 9 bases at V and 3 bases at J, with 19 bases between the two ends. Germline V gene lookup returns CDR1 KGHDR and CDR2 SFDVKD. DNA of the CDR3: TGTGCCACCCTAAGGGGGAGGCAGGCGGACTATGGCTACACCTTC. Translating it yields CATLRGRQADYGYTF.

This chain connects TRBV29-1 to TRBJ2-7, with 7 nucleotides matching TRBD1. The V and J ends lost 4 bases and 6 bases, in that order; junction bases with no gene match: 9. There are 13 residues in the CDR3. CDR1 and CDR2 (germline): SQVTM, ANQGSEA. CDR3: CSVGKGGVVEQYF. CDR3 bases: TGCAGCGTTGGCAAAGGGGGCGTAGTCGAGCAGTACTTC.

The V call is TRBV10-3, the J call TRBJ1-1, with D possibly TRBD1 on 6 matching bases. Per germline, CDR1 ENHRY and CDR2 SYGVKD. CDR3 length: 14 amino acids. The V end lost 6 bases, the J end lost 7 bases, and 18 bases lay between the germline ends. The CDR3 here is CAIRDSLGGSEAFF. Here the CDR3 DNA reads TGTGCCATCAGGGACAGCTTGGGAGGCAGTGAAGCTTTCTTT.